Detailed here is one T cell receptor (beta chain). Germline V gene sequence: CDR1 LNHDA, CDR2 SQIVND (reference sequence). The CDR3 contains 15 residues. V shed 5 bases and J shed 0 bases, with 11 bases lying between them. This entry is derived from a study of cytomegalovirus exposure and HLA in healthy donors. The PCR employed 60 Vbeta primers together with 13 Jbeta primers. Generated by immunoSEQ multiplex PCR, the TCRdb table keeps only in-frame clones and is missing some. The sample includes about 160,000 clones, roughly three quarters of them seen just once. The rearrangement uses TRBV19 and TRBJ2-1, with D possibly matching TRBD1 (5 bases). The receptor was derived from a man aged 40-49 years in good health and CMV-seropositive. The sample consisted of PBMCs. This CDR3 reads CASSLDKSSYNEQFF. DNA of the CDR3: TGTGCCAGTAGTCTGGACAAGAGCTCCTACAATGAGCAGTTCTTC. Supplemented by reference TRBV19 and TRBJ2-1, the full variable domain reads DGGITQSPKYLFRKEGQNVTLSCEQNLNHDAMYWYRQDPGQGLRLIYYSQIVNDFQKGDIAEGYSVSREKKESFPLTVTSAQKNPTAFYLCASSLDKSSYNEQFFGPGTRLTVL.